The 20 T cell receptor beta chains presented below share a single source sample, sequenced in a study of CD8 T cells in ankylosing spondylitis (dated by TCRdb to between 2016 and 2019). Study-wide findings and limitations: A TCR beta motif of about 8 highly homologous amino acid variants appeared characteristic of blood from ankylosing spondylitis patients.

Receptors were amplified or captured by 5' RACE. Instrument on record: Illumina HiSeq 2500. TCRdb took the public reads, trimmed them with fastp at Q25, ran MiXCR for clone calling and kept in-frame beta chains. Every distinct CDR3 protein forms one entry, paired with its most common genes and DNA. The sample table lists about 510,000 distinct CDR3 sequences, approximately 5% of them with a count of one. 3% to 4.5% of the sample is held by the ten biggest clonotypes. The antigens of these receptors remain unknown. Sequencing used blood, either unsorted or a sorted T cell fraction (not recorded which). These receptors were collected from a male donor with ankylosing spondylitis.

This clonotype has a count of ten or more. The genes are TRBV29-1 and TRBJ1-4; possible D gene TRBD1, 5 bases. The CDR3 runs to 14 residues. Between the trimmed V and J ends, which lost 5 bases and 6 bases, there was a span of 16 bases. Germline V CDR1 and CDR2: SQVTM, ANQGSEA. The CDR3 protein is CSVRFPGIDEKLFF. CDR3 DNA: TGCAGCGTTCGGTTCCCAGGGATAGATGAAAAACTGTTTTTT.

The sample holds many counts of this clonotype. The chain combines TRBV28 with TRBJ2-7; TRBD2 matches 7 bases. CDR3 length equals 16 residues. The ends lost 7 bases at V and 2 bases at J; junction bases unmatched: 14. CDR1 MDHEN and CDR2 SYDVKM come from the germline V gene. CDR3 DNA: TGTGCCAGCACCCGTCCCGGGGCTAGCGGTACCTACGAGCAGTACTTC. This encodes CASTRPGASGTYEQYF.

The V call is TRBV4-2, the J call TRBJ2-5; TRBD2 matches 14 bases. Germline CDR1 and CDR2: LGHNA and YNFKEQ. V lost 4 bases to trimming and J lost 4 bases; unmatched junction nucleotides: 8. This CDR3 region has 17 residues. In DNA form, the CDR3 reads TGTGCCAGCAGCCCCGGGACTAGCGGGGGCCCCAGAGAGACCCAGTACTTC. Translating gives CASSPGTSGGPRETQYF.

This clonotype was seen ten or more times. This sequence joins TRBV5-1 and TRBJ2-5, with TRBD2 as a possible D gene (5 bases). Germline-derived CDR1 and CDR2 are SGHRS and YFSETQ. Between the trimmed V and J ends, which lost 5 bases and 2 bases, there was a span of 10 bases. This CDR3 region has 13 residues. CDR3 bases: TGCGCCAGCAGTAAAGCGGTGCAAGAGACCCAGTACTTC. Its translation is CASSKAVQETQYF.

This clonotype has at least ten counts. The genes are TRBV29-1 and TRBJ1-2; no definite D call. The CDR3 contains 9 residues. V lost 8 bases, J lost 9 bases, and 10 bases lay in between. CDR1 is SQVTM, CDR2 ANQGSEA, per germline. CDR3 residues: CSPERSYTF. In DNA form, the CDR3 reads TGCAGCCCAGAGAGGAGCTACACCTTC.

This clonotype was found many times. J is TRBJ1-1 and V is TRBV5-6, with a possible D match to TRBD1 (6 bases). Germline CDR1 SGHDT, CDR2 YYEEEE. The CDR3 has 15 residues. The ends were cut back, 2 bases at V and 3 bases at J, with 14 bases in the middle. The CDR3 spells CASSFPGEADTEAFF. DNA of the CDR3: TGTGCCAGCAGCTTTCCAGGGGAGGCCGACACTGAAGCTTTCTTT.

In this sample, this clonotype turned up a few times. CDR3 nucleotides: TGTGCCAGCAGGCCTCCGGGGTTAAACACCGGGGAGCTGTTTTTT. Its protein is CASRPPGLNTGELFF. This sequence joins TRBV7-6 and TRBJ2-2, with a tentative D call TRBD2 (5 bases). Germline assignment: CDR1 SGHVS and CDR2 FNYEAQ. With 6 bases removed from V and 2 bases from J, the gap between germline ends came to 13 bases. The CDR3 runs to 15 residues. The full variable domain, rest sourced from reference TRBV7-6 and TRBJ2-2, is GAGVSQSPRYKVTKRGQDVALRCDPISGHVSLYWYRQALGQGPEFLTYFNYEAQQDKSGLPNDRFSAERPEGSISTLTIQRTEQRDSAMYRCASRPPGLNTGELFFGEGSRLTVL.

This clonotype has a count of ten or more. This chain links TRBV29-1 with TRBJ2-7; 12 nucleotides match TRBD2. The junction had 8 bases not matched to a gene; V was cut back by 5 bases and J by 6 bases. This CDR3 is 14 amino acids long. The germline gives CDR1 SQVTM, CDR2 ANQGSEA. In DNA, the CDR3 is TGCAGCGTTAAGAGACTAGCGGGAGTAGGCGAGCAGTACTTC. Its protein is CSVKRLAGVGEQYF.

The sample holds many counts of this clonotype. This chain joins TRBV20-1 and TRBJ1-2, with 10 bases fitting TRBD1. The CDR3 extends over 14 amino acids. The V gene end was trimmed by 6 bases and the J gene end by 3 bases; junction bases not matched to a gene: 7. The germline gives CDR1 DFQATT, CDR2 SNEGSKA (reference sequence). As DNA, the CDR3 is TGCAGTGCCTGGACAGGGGGTCTGGACTATGGCTACACCTTC. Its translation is CSAWTGGLDYGYTF.

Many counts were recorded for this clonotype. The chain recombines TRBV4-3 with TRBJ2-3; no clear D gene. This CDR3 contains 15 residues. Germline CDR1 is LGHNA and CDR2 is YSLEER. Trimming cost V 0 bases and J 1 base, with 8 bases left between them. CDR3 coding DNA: TGCGCCAGCAGCCAAGAGGTGACCGGCACAGATACGCAGTATTTT. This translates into CASSQEVTGTDTQYF.

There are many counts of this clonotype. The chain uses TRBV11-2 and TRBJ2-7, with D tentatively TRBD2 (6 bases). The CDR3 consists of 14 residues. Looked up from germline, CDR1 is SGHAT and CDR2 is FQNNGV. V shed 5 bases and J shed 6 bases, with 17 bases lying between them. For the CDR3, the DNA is TGTGCCAGCAGCCGGACGGGGGTGGGGATCGAGCAGTACTTC. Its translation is CASSRTGVGIEQYF.

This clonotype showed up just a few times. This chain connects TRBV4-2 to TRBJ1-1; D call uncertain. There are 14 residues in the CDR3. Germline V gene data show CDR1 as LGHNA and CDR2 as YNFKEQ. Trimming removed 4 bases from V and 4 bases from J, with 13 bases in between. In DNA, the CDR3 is TGTGCCAGCAGCCTACCTGAACGAGGCACTGAAGCTTTCTTT. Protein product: CASSLPERGTEAFF.

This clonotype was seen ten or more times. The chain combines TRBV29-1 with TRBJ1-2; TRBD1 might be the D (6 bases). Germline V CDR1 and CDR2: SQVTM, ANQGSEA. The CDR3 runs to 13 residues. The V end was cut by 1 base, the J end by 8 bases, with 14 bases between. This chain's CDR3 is CSVEGAGARGYTF. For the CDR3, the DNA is TGCAGCGTTGAAGGGGCAGGGGCAAGGGGCTACACCTTC.

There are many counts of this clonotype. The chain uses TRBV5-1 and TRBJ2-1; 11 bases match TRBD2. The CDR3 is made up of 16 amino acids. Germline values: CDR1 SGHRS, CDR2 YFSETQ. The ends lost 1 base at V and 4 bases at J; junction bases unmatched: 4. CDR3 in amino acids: CASSLRGTSGYNEQFF. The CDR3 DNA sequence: TGCGCCAGCAGCTTGCGGGGGACTAGCGGTTACAATGAGCAGTTCTTC.

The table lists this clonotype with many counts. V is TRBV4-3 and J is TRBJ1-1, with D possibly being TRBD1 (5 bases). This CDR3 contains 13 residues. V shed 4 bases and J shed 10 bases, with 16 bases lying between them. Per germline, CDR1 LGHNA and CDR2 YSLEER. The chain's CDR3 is CASSLLGGGGAFF. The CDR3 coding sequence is TGCGCCAGCAGCCTCCTTGGGGGTGGTGGAGCTTTCTTT.

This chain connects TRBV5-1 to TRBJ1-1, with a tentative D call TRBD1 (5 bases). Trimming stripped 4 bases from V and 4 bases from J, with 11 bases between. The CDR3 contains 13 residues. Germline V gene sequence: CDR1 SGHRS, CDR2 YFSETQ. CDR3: CASSRTGVTEAFF. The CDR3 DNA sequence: TGCGCCAGCAGCAGAACAGGAGTCACTGAAGCTTTCTTT. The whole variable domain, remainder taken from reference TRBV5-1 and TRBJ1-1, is KAGVTQTPRYLIKTRGQQVTLSCSPISGHRSVSWYQQTPGQGLQFLFEYFSETQRNKGNFPGRFSGRQFSNSRSEMNVSTLELGDSALYLCASSRTGVTEAFFGQGTRLTVV.

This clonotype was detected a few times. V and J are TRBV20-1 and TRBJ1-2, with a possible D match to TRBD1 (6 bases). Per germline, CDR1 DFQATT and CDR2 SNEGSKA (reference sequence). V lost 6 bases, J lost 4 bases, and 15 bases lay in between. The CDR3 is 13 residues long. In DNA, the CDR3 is TGCAGTGCATACACAGGGACCCCCTATGGCTACACCTTC. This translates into CSAYTGTPYGYTF.

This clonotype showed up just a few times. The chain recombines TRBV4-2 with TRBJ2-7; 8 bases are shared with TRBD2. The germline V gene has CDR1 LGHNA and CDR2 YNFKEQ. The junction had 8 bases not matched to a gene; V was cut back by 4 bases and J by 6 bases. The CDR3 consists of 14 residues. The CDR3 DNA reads TGTGCCAGCAGCCTGCCCGGGGGGGGGAGCGAGCAGTACTTC. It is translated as CASSLPGGGSEQYF.

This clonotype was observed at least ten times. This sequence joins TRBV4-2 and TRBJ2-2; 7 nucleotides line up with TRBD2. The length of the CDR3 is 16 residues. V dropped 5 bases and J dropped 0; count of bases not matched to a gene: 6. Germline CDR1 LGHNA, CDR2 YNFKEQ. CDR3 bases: TGTGCCAGCAGCTTACGCGGGGGTTCGAACACCGGGGAGCTGTTTTTT. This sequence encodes CASSLRGGSNTGELFF.

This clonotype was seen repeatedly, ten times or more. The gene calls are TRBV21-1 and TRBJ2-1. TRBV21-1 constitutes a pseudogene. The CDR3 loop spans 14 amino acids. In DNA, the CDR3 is TGTGCCAGCAGCAAAGTTGGGGTATTAGGGGAGCAGTTCTTC. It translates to CASSKVGVLGEQFF.